This T cell receptor beta chain was obtained from a study of blood T cell repertoires in COVID-19. Looking at the study overall: T cells, B-cell-depleted T cells, or PBMCs provided the cDNA or gDNA that served as material.

How the authors handled the data: How many nucleated cells were present was estimated from reference gene primer amplification. Assay: immunoSEQ multiplex PCR; the TCRdb copy retains only in-frame clones and omits some. Clone size and the V and J calls come from that table; the DNA yielded D and trimming. Of roughly 70,000 clones in the sample, 65% to 85% were seen once. This clone was observed once. The length of the CDR3 is 13 residues. Trimming pared 2 bases from V and 4 bases from J, leaving 6 bases between. Germline V gene data show CDR1 as MNHEY and CDR2 as SMNVEV (reference sequence). Seattle participants joined during active infection and were tracked over time.

The specimen sequenced was peripheral blood. This TCR derives from a man in his sixties with COVID-19, enrolled during active disease. The V gene is TRBV27, the J gene TRBJ2-1; D remains unclear. CDR3 sequence reads: CASSLNRYNEQFF. The CDR3 nucleotides read TGTGCCAGCAGTTTAAACAGATACAATGAGCAGTTCTTC.